The clone carrying this TCR beta chain was detected only a few times. The target antigen is unknown. TCRdb redid the calling of the reads with MiXCR, one entry per CDR3 protein. The data show 450,000 to 600,000 distinct CDR3 sequences, under 45% seen once. The entry originates in a study of T cell repertoires in cytomegalovirus infection. This CDR3 is 15 amino acids long. In germline, CDR1 is MNHNY, CDR2 SVGAGI (reference sequence). V lost 6 bases and J lost 2; bases outside the gene matches: 10. The chain couples TRBV6-6 to TRBJ2-7, with 7 bases identical to TRBD2. The TCR sequence derives from a human donor in good health (CMV status not recorded). Some clones in this sample may be carry-over from other donors' samples. The material sequenced was cultured PBMCs, taken from culture after CMV antigen stimulation. This CDR3 reads CASSSRGDGTYEQYF. The CDR3 coding sequence is TGTGCCAGCAGCTCCCGGGGGGATGGGACCTACGAGCAGTACTTC.